This is a list of T cell receptor beta chains from one sample in a study of identical twins. TCRdb called the 5' RACE reads again in MiXCR, with one record for every CDR3 protein. The sample has approximately 1.8 million distinct CDR3 sequences; roughly a third are singletons. The sample was cord blood. These receptor sequences come from a newborn girl in good health. The CDR3 runs from the conserved cysteine through the conserved F or W. A D gene is named only where the DNA matches it firmly.

d_gene	v_gene	j_gene	CDR3aa
TRBD2	TRBV25-1	TRBJ2-5	CASSSLSGGGQETQYF
-	TRBV5-5	TRBJ2-1	CASRLIALDYNEQFF
-	TRBV6-4	TRBJ2-1	CASSEVPAHNEQFF
-	TRBV5-1	TRBJ2-3	CASSLGGPTDTQYF
-	TRBV10-3	-	CAISEWGTSQETQFF
TRBD1	TRBV2	TRBJ1-1	CASTWDRGHVDTEAFF
-	TRBV20-1	TRBJ2-7	CSARGLRDEQYF
-	TRBV4-2	TRBJ1-2	CASSQEASGHFYGYTF
-	TRBV6-6	TRBJ1-5	CASSTITGQPQHF
TRBD1	TRBV2	TRBJ1-4	CASRERQGNEKLFF
-	TRBV6-6	TRBJ2-1	CASSYSLRGSYNEQFF
TRBD2	TRBV2	TRBJ2-1	CASSLDLGRETQFF
-	TRBV20-1	TRBJ1-5	CSARTAPYSNQPQHF
-	TRBV19	TRBJ2-2	CASSIQGSNTGELFF
-	TRBV10-3	TRBJ2-7	CAISPGLASYEQYF
-	TRBV7-2	TRBJ2-7	CASRHTGYSYEQYF
-	TRBV11-2	TRBJ2-1	CASSLLYGNNEQFF
-	TRBV5-5	-	CASSLATVSYNEQYF
-	TRBV25-1	TRBJ1-2	CASSESPDGYTF
-	TRBV7-2	TRBJ2-3	CASSLQASDTDTQYF
TRBD2	TRBV3-1	TRBJ2-1	CASSRSGGAPNEQFF
-	TRBV29-1	TRBJ1-2	CSVEQPDYGYTF
TRBD1	TRBV29-1	TRBJ2-1	CSVETTGLHEQFF
-	TRBV20-1	TRBJ2-3	CGARRDSTDTQYF
-	TRBV13	TRBJ2-7	CASSLGGAFSYNEQYF
TRBD2	TRBV12-5	TRBJ2-3	CASGRAGGTDTQYF
-	TRBV20-1	TRBJ2-3	CSASLLDWADTQYF
TRBD1	TRBV3-1	TRBJ1-2	CASTPRQGLYGYTF
-	TRBV10-2	TRBJ2-7	CASSDRGSREQYF
TRBD2	TRBV28	TRBJ2-5	CASSLASGDNEQYF
-	TRBV12-3/TRBV12-4	TRBJ1-1	CASSSGQPFMNTEAFF
-	TRBV24-1	TRBJ2-5	CATSGLRKTQYF
-	TRBV5-1	TRBJ2-3	CASSSRDTSGTDTQYF
TRBD1	TRBV6-2/TRBV6-3	TRBJ1-1	CASSYLTGRVSTEAFF
-	TRBV20-1	TRBJ1-6	CSASVGHPNSPLNF